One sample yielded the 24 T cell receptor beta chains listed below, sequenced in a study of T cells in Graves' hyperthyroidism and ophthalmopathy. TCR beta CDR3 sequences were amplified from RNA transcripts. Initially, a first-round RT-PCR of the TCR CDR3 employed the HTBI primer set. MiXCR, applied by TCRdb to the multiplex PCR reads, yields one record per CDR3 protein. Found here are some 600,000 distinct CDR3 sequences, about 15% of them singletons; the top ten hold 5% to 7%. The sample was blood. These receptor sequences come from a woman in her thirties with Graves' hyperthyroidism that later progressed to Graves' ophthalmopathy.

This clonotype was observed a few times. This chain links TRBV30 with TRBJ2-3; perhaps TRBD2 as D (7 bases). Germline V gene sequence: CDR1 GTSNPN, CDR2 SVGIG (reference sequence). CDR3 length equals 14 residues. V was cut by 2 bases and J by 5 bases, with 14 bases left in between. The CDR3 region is CAWSRGGPLDTQYF. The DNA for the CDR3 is TGTGCCTGGAGTAGGGGGGGCCCTTTAGATACGCAGTATTTT.

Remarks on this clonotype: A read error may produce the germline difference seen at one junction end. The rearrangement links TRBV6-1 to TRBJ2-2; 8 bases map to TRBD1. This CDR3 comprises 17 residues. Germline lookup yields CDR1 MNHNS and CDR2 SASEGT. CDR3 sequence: CASPSQLDRANTGELFF. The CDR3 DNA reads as TGTGCCAGCCCGTCCCAACTGGACAGGGCGAACACCGGAGAGCTGTTTTTT.

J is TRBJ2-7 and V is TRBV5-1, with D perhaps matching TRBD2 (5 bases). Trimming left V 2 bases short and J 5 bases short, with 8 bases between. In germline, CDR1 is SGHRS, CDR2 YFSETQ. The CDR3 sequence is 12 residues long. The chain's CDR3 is CASSFPSNEQYF. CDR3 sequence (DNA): TGCGCCAGCAGCTTTCCTAGCAACGAGCAGTACTTC.

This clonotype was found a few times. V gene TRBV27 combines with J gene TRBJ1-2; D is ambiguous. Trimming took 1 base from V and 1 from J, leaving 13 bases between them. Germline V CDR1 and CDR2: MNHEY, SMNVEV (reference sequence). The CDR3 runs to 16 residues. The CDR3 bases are TGTGCCAGCAGTTTATTTGTCGGGGAGGGTAACTATGGCTACACCTTC. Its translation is CASSLFVGEGNYGYTF.

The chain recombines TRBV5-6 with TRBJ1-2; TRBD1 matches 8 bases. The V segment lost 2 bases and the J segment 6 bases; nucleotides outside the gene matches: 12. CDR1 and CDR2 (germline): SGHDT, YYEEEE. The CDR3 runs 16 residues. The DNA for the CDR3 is TGTGCCAGCAGCTTCCCAACAGGGGGAAGGGGGCATGGCTACACCTTC. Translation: CASSFPTGGRGHGYTF.

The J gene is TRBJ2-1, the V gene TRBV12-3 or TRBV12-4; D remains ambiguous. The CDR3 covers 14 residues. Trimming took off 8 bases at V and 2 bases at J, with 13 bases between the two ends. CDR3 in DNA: TGTGCCAGCCGCATCACGGGTCCCTACAATGAGCAGTTCTTC. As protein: CASRITGPYNEQFF.

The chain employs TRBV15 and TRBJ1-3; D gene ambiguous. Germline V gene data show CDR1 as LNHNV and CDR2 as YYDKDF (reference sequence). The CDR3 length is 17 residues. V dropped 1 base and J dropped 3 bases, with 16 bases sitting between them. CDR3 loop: CATSRGSAYEGGNTIYF. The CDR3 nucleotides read TGTGCCACCAGCAGAGGCTCCGCATACGAGGGTGGAAACACCATATATTTT.

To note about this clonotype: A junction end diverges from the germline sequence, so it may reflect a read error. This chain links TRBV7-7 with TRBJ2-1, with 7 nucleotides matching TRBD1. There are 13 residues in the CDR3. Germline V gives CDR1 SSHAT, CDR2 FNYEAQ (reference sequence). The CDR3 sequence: CASSQGQINEQFF. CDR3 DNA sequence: TGTGCTAGCAGCCAGGGACAGATAAATGAGCAGTTCTTC.

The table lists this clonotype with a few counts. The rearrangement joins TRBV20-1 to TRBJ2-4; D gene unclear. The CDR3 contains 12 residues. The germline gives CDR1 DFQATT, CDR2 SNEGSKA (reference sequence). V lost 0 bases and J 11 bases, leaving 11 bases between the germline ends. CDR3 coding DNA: TGCAGTGCTAGAGATCAAGCCGGCGTTCAGTACTTC. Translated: CSARDQAGVQYF.

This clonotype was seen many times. The CDR3 DNA sequence: TGTGCCAGCAACTCCCGGGGGACAGGGATGGGAAATGGCTACACCTTC. It specifies CASNSRGTGMGNGYTF. The rearrangement uses TRBV2 and TRBJ1-2; TRBD1 matches 9 bases. Germline trimming cut 7 bases from V and 6 bases from J; bases unmatched to any gene: 15. Germline-derived CDR1 and CDR2 are SNHLY and FYNNEI. This CDR3 spans 16 amino acids.

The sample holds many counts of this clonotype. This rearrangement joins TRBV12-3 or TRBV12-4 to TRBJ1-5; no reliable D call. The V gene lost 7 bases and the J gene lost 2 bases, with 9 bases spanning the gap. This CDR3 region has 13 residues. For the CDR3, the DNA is TGTGCCAGCACCGGGAACGGCAATCAGCCCCAGCATTTT. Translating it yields CASTGNGNQPQHF.

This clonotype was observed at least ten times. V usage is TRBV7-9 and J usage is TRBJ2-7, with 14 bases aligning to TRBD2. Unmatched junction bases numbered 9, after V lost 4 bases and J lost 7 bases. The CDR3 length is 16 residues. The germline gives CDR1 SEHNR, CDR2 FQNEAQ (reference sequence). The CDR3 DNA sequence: TGTGCCAGCAGCTCTACGAGACTAGCGGGAGGGCCGGAGCAGTACTTC. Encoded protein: CASSSTRLAGGPEQYF.

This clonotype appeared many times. The CDR3 is CASTSVASPTGYTF. The CDR3 DNA is TGTGCCAGCACCTCCGTCGCCAGCCCTACTGGCTACACCTTC. V is TRBV28 and J is TRBJ1-2; D call uncertain. V was pared by 7 bases and J by 7 bases, with 19 bases between. Germline V CDR1 and CDR2: MDHEN, SYDVKM. The length of the CDR3 is 14 residues.

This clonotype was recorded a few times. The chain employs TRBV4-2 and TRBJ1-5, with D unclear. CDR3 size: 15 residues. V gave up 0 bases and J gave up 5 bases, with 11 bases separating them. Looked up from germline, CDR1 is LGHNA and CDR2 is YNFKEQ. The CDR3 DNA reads TGTGCCAGCAGCCAAGATCGTACTTCCGATCAGCCCCAGCATTTT. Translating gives CASSQDRTSDQPQHF.

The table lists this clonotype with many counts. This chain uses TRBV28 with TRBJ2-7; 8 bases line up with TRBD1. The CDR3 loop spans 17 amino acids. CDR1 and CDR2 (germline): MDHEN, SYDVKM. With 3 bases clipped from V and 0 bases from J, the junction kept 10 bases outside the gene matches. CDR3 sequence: CASSFSYPGTGSYEQYF. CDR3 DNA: TGTGCCAGCAGTTTTTCCTACCCGGGGACAGGCTCCTACGAGCAGTACTTC.

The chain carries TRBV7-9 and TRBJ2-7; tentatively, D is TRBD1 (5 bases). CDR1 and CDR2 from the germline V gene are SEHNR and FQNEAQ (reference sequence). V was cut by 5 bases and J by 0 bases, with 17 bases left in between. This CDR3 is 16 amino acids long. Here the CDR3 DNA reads TGTGCCAGCAGCATTCATTTAGGGGCCTTCTCCTACGAGCAGTACTTC. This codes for CASSIHLGAFSYEQYF.

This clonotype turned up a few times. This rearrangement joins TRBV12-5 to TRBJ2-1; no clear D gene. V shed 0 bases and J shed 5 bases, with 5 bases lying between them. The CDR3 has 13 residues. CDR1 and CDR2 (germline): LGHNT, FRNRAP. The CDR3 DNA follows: TGTGCTAGTGGTTTGGTGTCTGACAATGAGCAGTTCTTC. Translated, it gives CASGLVSDNEQFF.

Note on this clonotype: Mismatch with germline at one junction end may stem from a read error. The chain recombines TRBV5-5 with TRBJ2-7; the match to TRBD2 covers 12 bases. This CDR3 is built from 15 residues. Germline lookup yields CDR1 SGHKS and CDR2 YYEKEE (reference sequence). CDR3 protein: CASSPTSGGSHEQYF. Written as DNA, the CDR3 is TGTGCCAGCAGCCCGACTAGCGGGGGCTCCCACGAGCAGTACTTC.

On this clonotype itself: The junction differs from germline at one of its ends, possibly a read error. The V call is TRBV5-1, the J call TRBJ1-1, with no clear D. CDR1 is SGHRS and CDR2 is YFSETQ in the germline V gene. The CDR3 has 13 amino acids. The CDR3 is CASSFKGESEVFF. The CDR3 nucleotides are TGCGCCAGCAGCTTCAAGGGAGAGTCTGAAGTTTTCTTT.

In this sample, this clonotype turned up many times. CDR3 nucleotide sequence: TGTGCCAGCAGTCAAGGACCGAACACTGAAGCTTTCTTT. Translating gives CASSQGPNTEAFF. The chain employs TRBV27 and TRBJ1-1; the D is unclear. Trimming pared 5 bases from V and 1 base from J, leaving 8 bases between. CDR3 length: 13 amino acids. From germline, CDR1 is MNHEY and CDR2 SMNVEV (reference sequence).

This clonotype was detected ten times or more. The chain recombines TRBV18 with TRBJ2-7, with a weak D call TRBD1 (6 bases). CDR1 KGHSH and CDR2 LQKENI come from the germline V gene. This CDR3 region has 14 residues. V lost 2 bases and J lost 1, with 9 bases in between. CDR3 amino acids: CASSPGDMSYEQYF. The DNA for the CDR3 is TGTGCCAGCTCACCAGGGGACATGTCCTACGAGCAGTACTTC.

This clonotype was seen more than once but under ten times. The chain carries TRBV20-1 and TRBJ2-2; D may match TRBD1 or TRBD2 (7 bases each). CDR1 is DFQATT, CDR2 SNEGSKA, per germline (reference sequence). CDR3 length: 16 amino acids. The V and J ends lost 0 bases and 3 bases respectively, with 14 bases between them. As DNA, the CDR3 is TGCAGTGCTAGAGATCATTCAGGGGGGGACACCGGGGAGCTGTTTTTT. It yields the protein CSARDHSGGDTGELFF.

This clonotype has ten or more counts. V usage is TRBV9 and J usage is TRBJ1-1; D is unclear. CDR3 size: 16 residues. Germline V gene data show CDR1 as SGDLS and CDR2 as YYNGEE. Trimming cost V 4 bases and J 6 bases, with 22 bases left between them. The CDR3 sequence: CASSPDGVGIDAEAFF. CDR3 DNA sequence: TGTGCCAGCAGCCCCGACGGGGTAGGGATCGACGCTGAAGCTTTCTTT.

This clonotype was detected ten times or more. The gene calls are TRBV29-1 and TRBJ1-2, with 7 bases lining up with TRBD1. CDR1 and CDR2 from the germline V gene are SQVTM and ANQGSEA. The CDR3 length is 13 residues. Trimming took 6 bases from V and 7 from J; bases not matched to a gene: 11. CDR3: CSVHRGSRAGYTF. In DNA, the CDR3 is TGCAGCGTCCACAGGGGTAGTAGAGCTGGCTACACCTTC.